This entry lists 3 T cell receptor beta chains sequenced from one sample in a study of T cells in localized non-small cell lung cancer. Assay used: immunoSEQ multiplex PCR; TCRdb lists only in-frame clones, some missing. This sample has around 29,000 clones, with more than 75% found just once. The sample was peripheral blood, taken before any cancer treatment. These receptors came from a female donor over 55 with stage III squamous cell lung carcinoma.

This chain links TRBV5-1 with TRBJ2-5; 9 nucleotides match TRBD2. With 0 bases clipped from V and 7 bases from J, the junction kept 13 bases outside the gene matches. Germline CDR1 and CDR2: SGHRS and YFSETQ. CDR3 length equals 17 residues. CDR3 loop: CASSLGGRAGGPRTQYF. DNA of the CDR3: TGCGCCAGCAGCTTGGGGGGGCGAGCGGGAGGACCACGGACCCAGTACTTC.

V and J are TRBV6-5 and TRBJ2-2, with a possible D match to TRBD1 (5 bases). Looked up from germline, CDR1 is MNHEY and CDR2 is SVGAGI. Trimming shortened V by 8 bases and J by 1 base, and 11 bases separated the two germline ends. The CDR3 contains 14 residues. CDR3: CASSLGRNTGELFF. In DNA form, the CDR3 reads TGTGCCAGCTCTCTGGGGCGGAACACCGGGGAGCTGTTTTTT.

The chain couples TRBV10-1 to TRBJ2-4; D remains unclear. The CDR3 extends over 12 amino acids. V lost 4 bases, J lost 5 bases, and 6 bases lay in between. The germline V gene has CDR1 WNHNN and CDR2 SYGVQD (reference sequence). DNA for the CDR3: TGCGCCAGCAGTGGGTCAGAAAACATTCAGTACTTC. As protein: CASSGSENIQYF.